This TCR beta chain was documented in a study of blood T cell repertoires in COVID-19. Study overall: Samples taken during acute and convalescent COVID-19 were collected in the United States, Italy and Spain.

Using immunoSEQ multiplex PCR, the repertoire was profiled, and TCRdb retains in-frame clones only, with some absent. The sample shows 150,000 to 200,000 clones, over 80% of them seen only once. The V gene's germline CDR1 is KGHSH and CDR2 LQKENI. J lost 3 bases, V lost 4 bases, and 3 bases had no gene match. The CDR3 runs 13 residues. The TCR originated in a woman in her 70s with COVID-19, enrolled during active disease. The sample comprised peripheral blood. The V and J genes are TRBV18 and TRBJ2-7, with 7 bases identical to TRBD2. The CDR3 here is CASSLGLDYEQYF. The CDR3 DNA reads TGTGCCAGCTCACTTGGACTAGACTACGAGCAGTACTTC.